The 14 T cell receptor beta chains presented below share a single source sample, sequenced in a study of blood T cell repertoires in COVID-19. Profiling relied on immunoSEQ multiplex PCR, and the TCRdb table lists in-frame clones only, not all of them. The sample consists of 200,000 to 300,000 clones, around nine tenths of them appearing once. Sequencing input: peripheral blood. These receptors all stem from a man aged 25-45 years with active or convalescent COVID-19.

This rearrangement joins TRBV7-9 to TRBJ1-1; the D is unclear. The CDR3 extends over 13 amino acids. From germline, CDR1 is SEHNR and CDR2 FQNEAQ (reference sequence). Deletions cut 4 bases from V and 0 bases from J, with 6 bases between. The DNA of the CDR3 is TGTGCCAGCAGCTCTAGGATGAACACTGAAGCTTTCTTT. This translates into CASSSRMNTEAFF. The full variable domain, rest sourced from reference TRBV7-9 and TRBJ1-1, is DTGVSQNPRHKITKRGQNVTFRCDPISEHNRLYWYRQTLGQGPEFLTYFQNEAQLEKSRLLSDRFSAERPKGSFSTLEIQRTEQGDSAMYLCASSSRMNTEAFFGQGTRLTVV.

This chain joins TRBV10-1 and TRBJ2-3; TRBD2 matches at 13 bases. The J segment lost 2 bases and the V segment lost 3 bases, leaving 5 bases of the junction unmatched. CDR3 length equals 17 residues. CDR1 WNHNN and CDR2 SYGVQD come from the germline V gene (reference sequence). CDR3 sequence reads: CASSDVGTSGNTDTQYF. Written as DNA, the CDR3 is TGCGCCAGCAGTGATGTAGGGACTAGCGGGAACACAGATACGCAGTATTTT.

The CDR3 DNA reads TGTGCCAGCAGCTTTGATCCCCGGGACAGAGCCTCCTACGAGCAGTACTTC. Translating it yields CASSFDPRDRASYEQYF. This chain uses TRBV5-6 with TRBJ2-7, with 7 positions matching TRBD1. The CDR3 runs 17 residues. The trim removed 2 bases at V and 0 bases at J, leaving 11 bases unmatched. Germline V gives CDR1 SGHDT, CDR2 YYEEEE.

The chain carries TRBV4-2 and TRBJ1-1; 10 nucleotides line up with TRBD1. The CDR3 is made up of 16 amino acids. Germline CDR1 reads LGHNA; CDR2 reads YNFKEQ. V shed 1 base, J shed 3 bases, and the junction held 5 bases outside the gene matches. The CDR3 region is CASSQVRQGADTEAFF. The CDR3 nucleotides are TGTGCCAGCAGCCAAGTGAGACAGGGGGCAGACACTGAAGCTTTCTTT.

This rearrangement joins TRBV28 to TRBJ1-2, with D perhaps TRBD1 (5 bases). With 3 bases removed from V and 8 bases from J, the gap between germline ends came to 16 bases. Germline lookup yields CDR1 MDHEN and CDR2 SYDVKM. The length of the CDR3 is 14 residues. CDR3 protein: CASSLLPGPSGYTF. The CDR3, as DNA: TGTGCCAGCAGTTTGTTACCAGGGCCGTCCGGCTACACCTTC.

The chain joins TRBV11-2 to TRBJ2-7, with 9 bases aligning to TRBD2. The trim removed 3 bases at V and 3 bases at J, leaving 3 bases unmatched. Germline loops: CDR1 SGHAT, CDR2 FQNNGV. The CDR3 runs to 14 residues. DNA of the CDR3: TGTGCCAGCAGCTTGACTAGCGGCGTCTACGAGCAGTACTTC. Its protein product is CASSLTSGVYEQYF.

This chain joins TRBV5-1 and TRBJ1-4; D remains ambiguous. CDR3 length: 14 amino acids. The germline V gene has CDR1 SGHRS and CDR2 YFSETQ. Trimming stripped 2 bases from V and 5 bases from J, with 10 bases between. The CDR3 loop reads CASSFGNRNEKLFF. The CDR3 nucleotides are TGCGCCAGCAGCTTCGGGAACCGCAATGAAAAACTGTTTTTT.

This chain joins TRBV11-2 and TRBJ2-2; 7 bases agree with TRBD2. The CDR3 has 17 residues. Germline V CDR1 and CDR2: SGHAT, FQNNGV. V shed 5 bases, J shed 0 bases, and the junction held 9 bases outside the gene matches. The CDR3 DNA follows: TGTGCCAGCAGCCCCAGTGACAGCGGGGCGAACACCGGGGAGCTGTTTTTT. Translated: CASSPSDSGANTGELFF. The variable domain in full, completed from reference TRBV11-2 and TRBJ2-2, reads EAGVAQSPRYKIIEKRQSVAFWCNPISGHATLYWYQQILGQGPKLLIQFQNNGVVDDSQLPKDRFSAERLKGVDSTLKIQPAKLEDSAVYLCASSPSDSGANTGELFFGEGSRLTVL.

CDR3 bases: TGCGCCAGCAGCCAGACAGGGGCCCTCAATCAGCCCCAGCATTTT. This encodes CASSQTGALNQPQHF. The V gene is TRBV5-1, the J gene TRBJ1-5; 8 bases are shared with TRBD1. The CDR3 spans 15 residues. V shed 4 bases, J shed 3 bases, and the junction held 6 bases outside the gene matches. CDR1 SGHRS and CDR2 YFSETQ come from the germline V gene.

The V gene is TRBV7-8, the J gene TRBJ2-1; TRBD2 matches 11 bases. The CDR3 is made up of 17 amino acids. J lost 1 base, V lost 3 bases, and 5 bases had no gene match. The germline V gene encodes CDR1 SGHVS and CDR2 FQNEAQ. The CDR3 loop is CASSFSGGATSYNEQFF. CDR3 bases: TGTGCCAGCAGCTTTAGCGGGGGGGCCACTTCCTACAATGAGCAGTTCTTC. The complete variable domain, with remaining parts taken from reference TRBV7-8 and TRBJ2-1, reads GAGVSQSPRYKVAKRGQDVALRCDPISGHVSLFWYQQALGQGPEFLTYFQNEAQLDKSGLPSDRFFAERPEGSVSTLKIQRTQQEDSAVYLCASSFSGGATSYNEQFFGPGTRLTVL.

V usage is TRBV5-6 and J usage is TRBJ1-6; D unresolved. The CDR3 runs to 14 residues. V lost 6 bases and J lost 0, with 7 bases in between. Germline-derived CDR1 and CDR2 are SGHDT and YYEEEE. The chain's CDR3 is CASMVSSYNSPLHF. The CDR3 DNA reads as TGTGCCAGCATGGTGAGCTCCTATAATTCACCCCTCCACTTT. The whole variable domain, remainder taken from reference TRBV5-6 and TRBJ1-6, is DAGVTQSPTHLIKTRGQQVTLRCSPKSGHDTVSWYQQALGQGPQFIFQYYEEEERQRGNFPDRFSGHQFPNYSSELNVNALLLGDSALYLCASMVSSYNSPLHFGNGTRLTVT.

The chain recombines TRBV14 with TRBJ1-2; maybe TRBD1 (6 bases). The ends were cut back, 0 bases at V and 3 bases at J, with 20 bases in the middle. CDR1 is SGHDN, CDR2 FVKESK, per germline. This CDR3 has 18 residues. CDR3 coding DNA: TGTGCCAGCAGCCAAGAGAAACTCCGCGACAGGAGACACTATGGCTACACCTTC. The encoded protein is CASSQEKLRDRRHYGYTF.

This chain's CDR3 is CASSFSSGNTIYF. The CDR3 DNA is TGTGCCAGCAGTTTTAGCTCTGGAAACACCATATATTTT. The J gene is TRBJ1-3, the V gene TRBV12-3 or TRBV12-4, with D uncertain. Trimming removed 3 bases from V and 0 bases from J, with 3 bases in between. This CDR3 comprises 13 residues.

In DNA, the CDR3 is TGTGCCACCGGACACACTATACAACAGGGCTACGAGCAGTACTTC. Protein product: CATGHTIQQGYEQYF. The V call is TRBV19, the J call TRBJ2-7; TRBD1 is a possible D gene (6 bases). Trimming took 10 bases from V and 3 from J, leaving 22 bases between them. Germline V gene data show CDR1 as LNHDA and CDR2 as SQIVND (reference sequence). CDR3 length: 15 residues.